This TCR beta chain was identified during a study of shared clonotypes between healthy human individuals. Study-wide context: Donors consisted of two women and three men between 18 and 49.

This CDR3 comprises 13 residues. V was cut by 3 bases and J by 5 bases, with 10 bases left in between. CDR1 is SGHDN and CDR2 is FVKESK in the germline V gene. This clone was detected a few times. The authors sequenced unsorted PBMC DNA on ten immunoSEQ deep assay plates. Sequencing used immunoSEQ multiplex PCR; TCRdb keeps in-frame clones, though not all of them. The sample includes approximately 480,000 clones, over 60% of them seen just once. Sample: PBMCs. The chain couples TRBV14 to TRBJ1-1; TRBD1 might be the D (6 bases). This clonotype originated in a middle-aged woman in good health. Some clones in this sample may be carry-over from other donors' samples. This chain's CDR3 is CASSQGRGTEAFF. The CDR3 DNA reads TGTGCCAGCAGCCAGGGGAGGGGGACTGAAGCTTTCTTT.